Each of the 14 T cell receptor beta chains below was sequenced from the same sample in a study of blood T cells in healthy people across ages (dated by TCRdb to about 2015). The library was made by 5' RACE. For sequencing, an Illumina HiSeq 2500 was employed. A second PCR of about 7 to 12 cycles was performed with a sample-barcoded 5' primer and a J-beta primer mix. TCRdb trimmed public reads at Q25 via fastp, called clones via MiXCR and kept in-frame beta chains. Merged by CDR3 protein, the rows form single entries marked with the most common genes and DNA. The sample table records 710,000 or so distinct CDR3 sequences; around a fifth of these occur just once. The ten largest account for about 20% of the sample. The sample comprised blood. The receptors derive from a man aged 70 or older in good health.

This clonotype was counted only a few times. The chain employs TRBV28 and TRBJ2-3, with 7 bases fitting TRBD2. The CDR3 extends over 17 amino acids. Per the germline V gene, CDR1 is MDHEN and CDR2 is SYDVKM. With 3 bases clipped from V and 8 bases from J, the junction kept 17 bases outside the gene matches. CDR3 nucleotide sequence: TGTGCCAGCAGTTTTGTTGCAGGAAGCGGGGTACGGGGTACGCAGTATTTT. Amino acids: CASSFVAGSGVRGTQYF.

The sample holds a few counts of this clonotype. The chain uses TRBV12-3 or TRBV12-4 and TRBJ2-5; maybe TRBD2 (5 bases). The last part of the DNA fits TRBJ2-1 better; the J call may be wrong. This CDR3 is 14 amino acids long. The CDR3 bases are TGTGCCAGCAGCCCCCCGGCAGAGGGAAATGAGCAGTTCTTC. Protein sequence: CASSPPAEGNEQFF.

The chain couples TRBV19 to TRBJ2-5; TRBD2 matches at 9 bases. This CDR3 is 17 amino acids long. Germline CDR1 is LNHDA and CDR2 is SQIVND (reference sequence). V lost 6 bases and J lost 3; bases outside the gene matches: 14. DNA for the CDR3: TGTGCCAGTAGCCTGGCGGGGGGGCCAGCCTCCAAAGAGACCCAGTACTTC. Translating it yields CASSLAGGPASKETQYF.

This clonotype showed up just a few times. The V gene is TRBV12-5, the J gene TRBJ2-3; TRBD1 is a possible D gene (5 bases). Germline lookup yields CDR1 LGHNT and CDR2 FRNRAP. This CDR3 region has 16 residues. The germline V and J ends were trimmed by 2 bases and 2 bases, with 14 bases remaining between them. As DNA, the CDR3 is TGTGCTAGTGGTTTGATGAACCAGGGAATCACAGATACGCAGTATTTT. Its translation is CASGLMNQGITDTQYF.

This clonotype was counted between two and nine times. The rearrangement uses TRBV7-9 and TRBJ1-1; 7 nucleotides align to TRBD1. Germline lookup yields CDR1 SEHNR and CDR2 FQNEAQ (reference sequence). With V trimmed by 3 bases and J by 11 bases, 9 bases remained unmatched. The CDR3 sequence is 13 residues long. The chain's CDR3 is CASSFRQGEVAFF. The CDR3 nucleotides are TGTGCCAGCAGCTTCAGACAGGGCGAAGTGGCTTTCTTT.

This clonotype has just a few counts. The chain carries TRBV6-2 or TRBV6-3 and TRBJ2-3; D ambiguous. CDR1 MNHEY and CDR2 SVGEGT come from the germline V gene. The length of the CDR3 is 15 residues. Trimming left V 6 bases short and J 2 bases short, with 15 bases between. CDR3 sequence: CASSYNRLLTDTQYF. The CDR3 nucleotides read TGTGCCAGCAGCTACAATAGGCTGCTCACAGATACGCAGTATTTT.

This clonotype has more than one count but fewer than ten. The rearrangement uses TRBV6-5 and TRBJ1-2; D gene uncertain. The CDR3 sequence is 13 residues long. Germline-derived CDR1 and CDR2 are MNHEY and SVGAGI. Trimming removed 6 bases from V and 0 bases from J, with 8 bases in between. CDR3 residues: CASSLSANYGYTF. DNA for the CDR3: TGTGCCAGCAGCCTTAGTGCTAACTATGGCTACACCTTC.

This clonotype was detected only a few times. The chain is built from TRBV3-1 and TRBJ2-7; the D call may be TRBD1 or TRBD2 (5 bases each). The tail of the sequence fits TRBJ2-1 better, so the J call may be wrong. From germline, CDR1 is LGHDT and CDR2 YNNKEL (reference sequence). CDR3 length: 16 residues. CDR3 loop: CASSPTAGISYNEQFF. In DNA, the CDR3 is TGTGCCAGCAGCCCGACAGCCGGGATATCCTACAATGAGCAGTTCTTC.

This clonotype was found a few times. The rearrangement links TRBV6-1 to TRBJ2-6; D gene uncertain. V was trimmed by 3 bases and J by 0 bases, leaving 6 bases between them. The CDR3 spans 15 residues. CDR1 MNHNS and CDR2 SASEGT come from the germline V gene. The CDR3 spells CASSDLDSGANVLTF. CDR3 coding DNA: TGTGCCAGCAGTGATCTGGACTCTGGGGCCAACGTCCTGACTTTC.

This chain joins TRBV20-1 and TRBJ1-5; 9 nucleotides match TRBD1. Trimming took 3 bases from V and 7 from J; bases not matched to a gene: 7. Germline CDR1 DFQATT, CDR2 SNEGSKA (reference sequence). The CDR3 runs to 14 residues. CDR3 DNA sequence: TGCAGTGCTAGCAGGGGACAGGGTTGGCAGCCCCAGCATTTT. Amino acids: CSASRGQGWQPQHF.

The genes are TRBV14 and TRBJ2-1; 7 nucleotides line up with TRBD1. The CDR3 loop spans 13 amino acids. The V and J ends lost 4 bases and 9 bases, in that order; junction bases with no gene match: 6. Germline V gives CDR1 SGHDN, CDR2 FVKESK. The CDR3 is CASSPLTGLEQFF. CDR3 bases: TGTGCCAGCAGCCCACTGACAGGGCTTGAGCAGTTCTTC.

This clonotype has at least ten counts. The V gene is TRBV7-3, the J gene TRBJ2-1; the D gene could be TRBD1 or TRBD2 (5 bases each). V dropped 4 bases and J dropped 0 bases, with 16 bases sitting between them. The CDR3 has 17 amino acids. CDR1 is SGHTA, CDR2 FQGTGA, per germline. The CDR3 DNA is TGTGCCAGCAGCTCAAGGGATGGGGGTAGCTCCTACAATGAGCAGTTCTTC. Translating gives CASSSRDGGSSYNEQFF.

A few counts support this clonotype. As DNA, the CDR3 is TGCGCCAGCAGCGAGACTAGCCAAGCGCAGTATTTT. This encodes CASSETSQAQYF. This chain links TRBV5-1 with TRBJ2-3; TRBD2 agrees at 7 bases. V was clipped by 4 bases and J by 10 bases; unmatched bases: 6. The CDR3 consists of 12 residues. The germline CDR1 and CDR2 sequences are SGHRS and YFSETQ.

V gene TRBV5-1 combines with J gene TRBJ2-2, with TRBD2 matching over 11 bases. This CDR3 is built from 16 residues. Per the germline V gene, CDR1 is SGHRS and CDR2 is YFSETQ. Germline trimming cut 7 bases from V and 5 bases from J; bases unmatched to any gene: 10. Here the CDR3 DNA reads TGCGCCAGCGGAGATAGCGGGAGGGCCGGTACCGGGGAGCTGTTTTTT. It codes for CASGDSGRAGTGELFF.